The source of this T cell receptor (beta chain) is a study of cytotoxic CD8 clonotypes in ibrutinib-treated CLL. Study information: Each sample contained, on average, under 260,000 productive templates and about 88,000 productive rearrangements.

Turning to this clone: Its matching antigen is unknown.

The method was immunoSEQ multiplex PCR; TCRdb's version includes in-frame clones alone and lacks a portion of them. Of 150,000 or so clones in the sample, more than 75% were seen once. Study-level results: Having risen at ibrutinib response, clonality had fallen back toward baseline by progression.

The sample here was PBMCs, taken after 24 months of ibrutinib treatment. This clonotype originated in a human donor with chronic lymphocytic leukemia.

The CDR3 spells CASSEGQGATDTQYF. DNA of the CDR3: TGTGCCAGCAGTGAAGGACAGGGGGCGACAGATACGCAGTATTTT. The V gene is TRBV6-4, the J gene TRBJ2-3; the match to TRBD1 covers 11 bases. The CDR3 has 15 amino acids. J lost 3 bases, V lost 3 bases, and 2 bases had no gene match. From germline, CDR1 is MRHNA and CDR2 SNTAGT.